This is a list of T cell receptor beta chains from one sample in a study of T cell repertoires in cytomegalovirus infection. Each CDR3 protein gets one entry after TCRdb re-called the reads with MiXCR. The data show hundreds of thousands of distinct CDR3 sequences, with roughly 36% seen just once and over 15% held by the top ten. Their antigen targets remain unknown. The material sequenced was cultured PBMCs, taken from culture after CMV antigen stimulation. These receptors were taken from a human donor in good health (CMV status not recorded). Some clones in this sample may be carry-over from other donors' samples. CDR3s include the opening cysteine and the closing phenylalanine or tryptophan. The order of the fields is clone size, CDR3 length, J gene, D gene, V gene, CDR3 DNA, CDR3 protein. The D gene is left open where the match is weak. A clone size is listed for some rows: how often the clone was seen (once, few, many), or a class if it is expanded.

NA 15 TRBJ1-2 NA TRBV4-1 TGCGCCAGCAGCCAAGACCAGGCGACTAACTATGGCTACACCTTC CASSQDQATNYGYTF
NA 17 TRBJ2-1 TRBD2 TRBV12-3/TRBV12-4 TGTGCCAGCAGTATCCTAACTCCAGCGGGAGGTGACAATGAGCAGTTCTTC CASSILTPAGGDNEQFF
NA 16 TRBJ1-6 NA TRBV7-4 TGTGCCAGCAGCTTAGTGCCAGATAATTCAAATTCACCCCTCCACTTT CASSLVPDNSNSPLHF
NA 15 TRBJ2-1 NA TRBV15 TGTGCCACCAGCAGAGTGGTCAGGAGAGGCGATGAGCAGTTCTTC CATSRVVRRGDEQFF
NA 19 TRBJ2-6 NA TRBV9 TGTGCCAGCAGCTTGTCCAAGGGGCGGTACGCCCCTGGGGCCAACGTCCTGACTTTC CASSLSKGRYAPGANVLTF
few 20 TRBJ1-3 TRBD1 TRBV12-3/TRBV12-4 TGTGCCAGCAGTAAACGACAGGGACAAATCCTTGAGAGCTCTGGAAACACCATATATTTT CASSKRQGQILESSGNTIYF
NA 15 TRBJ2-5 NA TRBV6-1 TGTGCCAGCACCGGGTGGGGCGGGTACCAAGAGACCCAGTACTTC CASTGWGGYQETQYF
NA 14 TRBJ1-2 NA TRBV5-4 TGTGCCAGCAGCTTGGGTCGCCAGGGGAATGGCTACACCTTC CASSLGRQGNGYTF
few 12 TRBJ2-7 NA TRBV6-2/TRBV6-3 TGTGCCAGCAGTATACCCCCCTACGAGCAGTACTTC CASSIPPYEQYF
NA 14 TRBJ1-5 NA TRBV6-1 TGTGCCAGCAGTGAAAAGGGGAGTGTGCAGCCCCAGCATTTT CASSEKGSVQPQHF
NA 17 TRBJ1-3 NA TRBV7-6 TGTGCCAGCAGTTCCAACGGGGGAGACTCCTCTGGAAACACCATATATTTT CASSSNGGDSSGNTIYF
NA 14 TRBJ2-2 NA TRBV6-1 TGTGCCAGCAGTGGTGAGGGGGGGACCGGGGAGCTGTTTTTT CASSGEGGTGELFF
once 14 TRBJ2-5 NA TRBV12-3/TRBV12-4 TGTGCCAGCAGTTTTACCAGCTCCCAAGAGACCCAGTACTTC CASSFTSSQETQYF
few 14 TRBJ2-4 TRBD1 TRBV6-1 TGTGCCAGGGCGACAGGGGGCGTTCGGTGGAGTAAGTACTTC CARATGGVRWSKYF
few 19 TRBJ1-1 NA TRBV12-3/TRBV12-4 TGTGCCAGCAGTTTACGCAGGATACGCTGGGGTTTCCCGAACACTGAAGCTTTCTTT CASSLRRIRWGFPNTEAFF
NA 13 TRBJ2-7 NA TRBV27 TGTGCCAGCAGTTTATTCCCGGGATACGAGCAGTACTTC CASSLFPGYEQYF
few 13 TRBJ1-6 NA TRBV2 TGTGCCAGCATCGACCGAGCCTATTCACCCCTCCACTTT CASIDRAYSPLHF
NA 14 TRBJ1-4 NA TRBV4-1 TGCGCCAGCAGCCATTTAGAGCTTAATGAAAAACTGTTTTTT CASSHLELNEKLFF
NA 15 TRBJ2-7 NA TRBV18 TGTGCCAGCTCACCCGGGACTGGAGCTTCCTACGAGCAGTACTTC CASSPGTGASYEQYF
few 14 TRBJ2-3 NA TRBV2 TGTGCCAGCAGTGAAGGGGGGAGTGCAGATACGCAGTATTTT CASSEGGSADTQYF
NA 16 TRBJ2-5 NA TRBV4-3 TGCGCCAGCAGCCAAGAGGCGGGACTGGATAAAGAGACCCAGTACTTC CASSQEAGLDKETQYF
NA 15 TRBJ2-5 TRBD1 TRBV14 TGTGCCAGCAGCCCCGAGGACAGGCGGCAAGAGACCCAGTACTTC CASSPEDRRQETQYF